These 2 T cell receptor beta chains were sequenced from one sample in a study of cytomegalovirus exposure and HLA in healthy donors. Researchers ran the PCR with 60 Vbeta and 13 Jbeta primers. Sequencing was performed with immunoSEQ multiplex PCR; in TCRdb, only in-frame clones are kept and a portion is missing. The repertoire shows around 97,000 clones; the top ten hold 3.5%. Sequenced input: PBMCs. The receptors originated from a man aged 40-55 years in good health and CMV-seronegative.

The rearrangement uses TRBV7-2 and TRBJ2-1, with D possibly matching TRBD2 (6 bases). This CDR3 contains 14 residues. The V gene lost 4 bases and the J gene lost 7 bases, with 14 bases spanning the gap. In germline, CDR1 is SGHTA, CDR2 FQGNSA. The CDR3 nucleotides read TGTGCCAGCAGCTCCCGACTAGGGCAGAATGAGCAGTTCTTC. Its translation: CASSSRLGQNEQFF.

The rearrangement uses TRBV28 and TRBJ1-2; 12 positions match TRBD1. Germline CDR1 reads MDHEN; CDR2 reads SYDVKM. V was pared by 4 bases and J by 0 bases, with 9 bases of the junction left unmatched. The CDR3 is 18 amino acids. The CDR3 region has the DNA TGTGCCAGCAGTTCCCCCGGGGGACAGGGGGCGACTAACTATGGCTACACCTTC. Amino acids: CASSSPGGQGATNYGYTF.